The 20 T cell receptor beta chains given below trace back to one sample, sequenced in a study of CD8 T cells in Susac syndrome (dated by TCRdb to the late 2010s). Library creation used the immunoSEQ multiplex PCR assay. RNA was extracted with the RNeasy kit and about 0.5 to 1 ug was reverse transcribed using random hexamers. The public reads were reanalyzed by TCRdb: fastp trimming at Q25, MiXCR alignment, in-frame beta chains only. Rows matching on CDR3 protein sequence are summarized as one entry with the most common DNA and genes. The sample records approximately 150,000 distinct CDR3 sequences, roughly 94% of which are singletons. The top ten constitute more than 0.065% of the sample. The sequencing input was CD4+ T cells from PBMCs. All receptors come from a human donor in good health.

This chain links TRBV2 with TRBJ2-5; 8 positions agree with TRBD1. The J segment lost 1 base and the V segment lost 5 bases, leaving 6 bases of the junction unmatched. The CDR3 has 15 amino acids. Germline V gene data show CDR1 as SNHLY and CDR2 as FYNNEI. The CDR3, as DNA: TGTGCCAGCAGTCCTCAGGGGGCACGCCAAGAGACCCAGTACTTC. Translation: CASSPQGARQETQYF.

The DNA for the CDR3 is TGCAGCGTTCTGACAGGGGGCGATCACACTGAAGCTTTCTTT. This codes for CSVLTGGDHTEAFF. The V gene is TRBV29-1, the J gene TRBJ1-1; 10 bases are shared with TRBD1. The CDR3 totals 14 residues. V lost 5 bases to trimming and J lost 3 bases; unmatched junction nucleotides: 6. Germline V gene sequence: CDR1 SQVTM, CDR2 ANQGSEA.

J is TRBJ2-1 and V is TRBV25-1; D gene ambiguous. Germline V lookup: CDR1 MGHDK, CDR2 SYGVNS. Trimming shortened V by 0 bases and J by 10 bases, and 10 bases separated the two germline ends. CDR3 size: 13 residues. Here the CDR3 reads CASSEYKGSEQFF. CDR3 DNA sequence: TGTGCCAGCAGTGAATATAAGGGTAGCGAGCAGTTCTTC.

V is TRBV5-6 and J is TRBJ1-4; TRBD1 matches at 10 bases. Germline values: CDR1 SGHDT, CDR2 YYEEEE. Trimming took 5 bases from V and 8 from J; bases not matched to a gene: 9. The CDR3 covers 15 residues. This chain's CDR3 is CASRQTGTGVEKLFF. In nucleotides, the CDR3 is TGTGCCAGCAGACAAACCGGGACAGGGGTCGAAAAACTGTTTTTT. The full variable domain, in which reference TRBV5-6 and TRBJ1-4 provide the parts outside the CDR3, is DAGVTQSPTHLIKTRGQQVTLRCSPKSGHDTVSWYQQALGQGPQFIFQYYEEEERQRGNFPDRFSGHQFPNYSSELNVNALLLGDSALYLCASRQTGTGVEKLFFGSGTQLSVL.

The CDR3 reads CASSQGRALADYNEQFF. The CDR3 DNA is TGTGCCAGCAGCCAAGGGCGGGCGCTAGCGGATTACAATGAGCAGTTCTTC. The rearrangement joins TRBV3-1 to TRBJ2-1, with 7 positions matching TRBD2. After removal of 1 base from V and 4 bases from J, the junction contained 10 bases not matched to a gene. Germline CDR1 is LGHDT and CDR2 is YNNKEL (reference sequence). CDR3 length: 17 residues.

V usage is TRBV27 and J usage is TRBJ2-7; 11 nucleotides align to TRBD2. The V gene's germline CDR1 is MNHEY and CDR2 SMNVEV (reference sequence). The CDR3 totals 13 residues. J gave up 9 bases and V 6 bases, and 7 bases lay outside the gene matches. This chain's CDR3 is CASRGLAGGGQYF. CDR3 nucleotides: TGTGCCAGCAGAGGCCTAGCGGGAGGAGGGCAGTACTTC.

The gene calls are TRBV27 and TRBJ1-1; D may be TRBD1 (5 bases). The CDR3 spans 15 residues. V was clipped by 0 bases and J by 3 bases, with 11 bases between them. Germline V gene lookup returns CDR1 MNHEY and CDR2 SMNVEV (reference sequence). CDR3 nucleotides: TGTGCCAGCAGTTTATCGTGGGGGAAGGACACTGAAGCTTTCTTT. Its protein product is CASSLSWGKDTEAFF.

CDR3 nucleotides: TGTGCCAGCAGCCCCCGGGACAGGGGTCTAGACACTGAAGCTTTCTTT. This codes for CASSPRDRGLDTEAFF. V and J are TRBV12-3 or TRBV12-4 and TRBJ1-1; 10 nucleotides match TRBD1. CDR3 length: 16 amino acids. Losses at the gene ends were 6 bases for V and 3 bases for J; bases not matched to a gene: 10.

The chain employs TRBV12-3 or TRBV12-4 and TRBJ2-3; D gene uncertain. This CDR3 is built from 14 residues. V lost 2 bases, J lost 1 base, and 7 bases lay in between. The CDR3 sequence: CASSLYPRTDTQYF. The DNA for the CDR3 is TGTGCCAGCAGTTTATATCCCCGCACAGATACGCAGTATTTT.

The CDR3 protein is CASSQEADPNYGYTF. The CDR3 nucleotides read TGTGCCAGCAGCCAGGAAGCGGACCCAAACTATGGCTACACCTTC. This chain links TRBV4-2 with TRBJ1-2; D unclear. Trimming left V 3 bases short and J 2 bases short, with 13 bases between. Germline loops: CDR1 LGHNA, CDR2 YNFKEQ. The CDR3 runs 15 residues.

The chain couples TRBV5-1 to TRBJ1-1, with a tentative D call TRBD1 (5 bases). Trimming shortened V by 0 bases and J by 6 bases, and 12 bases separated the two germline ends. Germline V lookup: CDR1 SGHRS, CDR2 YFSETQ. CDR3 length: 14 amino acids. This CDR3 reads CASSLEGTGAEAFF. The CDR3 DNA is TGCGCCAGCAGCTTGGAGGGGACGGGGGCTGAAGCTTTCTTT.

This chain uses TRBV20-1 with TRBJ2-1; 12 bases match TRBD2. The CDR3 totals 17 residues. CDR1 and CDR2 from the germline V gene are DFQATT and SNEGSKA (reference sequence). J gave up 4 bases and V 2 bases, and 9 bases lay outside the gene matches. As DNA, the CDR3 is TGCAGTGCTAGATCCCTAGCGGGAGGGTCACGATACAATGAGCAGTTCTTC. Translated: CSARSLAGGSRYNEQFF.

This clonotype occurred once. V and J are TRBV6-2 or TRBV6-3 and TRBJ2-5; 12 bases are shared with TRBD2. With V trimmed by 2 bases and J by 5 bases, 9 bases remained unmatched. CDR1 is MNHEY, CDR2 SVGEGT, per germline. The CDR3 runs 17 residues. The CDR3 is CASSYGLAGKRWETQYF. The CDR3, as DNA: TGTGCCAGCAGTTACGGACTAGCGGGAAAAAGATGGGAGACCCAGTACTTC.

The J gene is TRBJ2-2, the V gene TRBV19, with D unresolved. The germline gives CDR1 LNHDA, CDR2 SQIVND (reference sequence). V dropped 2 bases and J dropped 6 bases, with 10 bases sitting between them. There are 14 residues in the CDR3. CDR3 coding DNA: TGTGCCAGTAGTATACGTCGTGGGGCCGGGGAGCTGTTTTTT. This gives the protein CASSIRRGAGELFF.

This chain links TRBV2 with TRBJ1-2; D not resolved. V was cut by 4 bases and J by 5 bases, with 14 bases left in between. This CDR3 has 14 residues. Germline CDR1 is SNHLY and CDR2 is FYNNEI. CDR3 sequence reads: CASSAPGFGYGYTF. In nucleotides, the CDR3 is TGTGCCAGCAGTGCCCCGGGATTCGGATATGGCTACACCTTC.

V is TRBV11-2 and J is TRBJ1-3; a weak D match, TRBD1 (5 bases). The CDR3 runs 16 residues. V gave up 4 bases and J gave up 4 bases, with 17 bases separating them. CDR1 is SGHAT and CDR2 is FQNNGV in the germline V gene. The CDR3 protein is CASSSHFRAVGNTIYF. The CDR3 region has the DNA TGTGCCAGCAGCTCTCACTTCAGGGCAGTCGGAAACACCATATATTTT.

The chain has TRBV11-2 and TRBJ1-1, with 7 bases that match TRBD1. Trimming at V came to 6 bases and at J to 0 bases, leaving 7 bases not matched to a gene. CDR3 length: 15 residues. CDR1 is SGHAT, CDR2 FQNNGV, per germline. As DNA, the CDR3 is TGTGCCAGCAGGCGTTGGGGGACAGTGAACACTGAAGCTTTCTTT. Amino acid sequence: CASRRWGTVNTEAFF.

The chain recombines TRBV5-1 with TRBJ2-7; 8 nucleotides match TRBD1. V lost 3 bases and J lost 5; bases outside the gene matches: 7. Germline assignment: CDR1 SGHRS and CDR2 YFSETQ. The CDR3 spans 14 residues. The CDR3 reads CASSSGQGWDEQYF. Here the CDR3 DNA reads TGCGCCAGCAGCTCCGGACAGGGATGGGACGAGCAGTACTTC.

The chain combines TRBV27 with TRBJ2-7; possibly TRBD2 for D (6 bases). V was trimmed by 5 bases and J by 0 bases, leaving 17 bases between them. CDR1 MNHEY and CDR2 SMNVEV come from the germline V gene (reference sequence). This CDR3 region has 16 residues. The DNA of the CDR3 is TGTGCCAGCAGTCGATCGGGAGCGGCGACCTCCTACGAGCAGTACTTC. It translates to CASSRSGAATSYEQYF.

The CDR3 reads CASSVGQLETQYF. The DNA for the CDR3 is TGTGCCAGCAGCGTAGGACAGCTAGAGACCCAGTACTTC. The chain links TRBV9 to TRBJ2-5; D possibly corresponds to TRBD1 (5 bases). The CDR3 contains 13 residues. The germline V and J ends were trimmed by 0 bases and 4 bases, with 7 bases remaining between them. Per germline, CDR1 SGDLS and CDR2 YYNGEE.